This passage covers 30 T cell receptor beta chains from one sample sequenced in a study of blood T cell repertoires in COVID-19. Profiling relied on immunoSEQ multiplex PCR, and the TCRdb table lists in-frame clones only, not all of them. The data contain some 110,000 clones, roughly 90% of them singletons. Material for sequencing was peripheral blood. The receptors shown here come from a man in his 70s who had recovered from COVID-19.

The chain has TRBV9 and TRBJ2-3; D unclear. CDR1 SGDLS and CDR2 YYNGEE come from the germline V gene. The CDR3 totals 13 residues. V gave up 0 bases and J gave up 6 bases, with 8 bases separating them. CDR3 region: CASSVAWPDTQYF. CDR3 DNA: TGTGCCAGCAGCGTAGCTTGGCCTGATACGCAGTATTTT.

The chain has TRBV5-4 and TRBJ2-1, with 9 positions matching TRBD1. CDR1 and CDR2 (germline): SGHNT, YYREEE (reference sequence). The V segment lost 5 bases and the J segment 5 bases; nucleotides outside the gene matches: 5. This CDR3 comprises 14 residues. The CDR3 sequence: CASSTGGRDNEQFF. DNA for the CDR3: TGTGCCAGCAGTACAGGGGGCCGGGACAATGAGCAGTTCTTC.

The chain couples TRBV5-4 to TRBJ1-6; 9 bases match TRBD1. CDR1 is SGHNT, CDR2 YYREEE, per germline (reference sequence). The length of the CDR3 is 17 residues. V shed 0 bases, J shed 6 bases, and the junction held 7 bases outside the gene matches. CDR3 sequence reads: CASSLGNTGGFNSPLHF. The CDR3 region has the DNA TGTGCCAGCAGCTTGGGGAATACAGGGGGCTTTAATTCACCCCTCCACTTT.

This sequence joins TRBV6-5 and TRBJ2-1; D perhaps matches TRBD2 (5 bases). This CDR3 comprises 13 residues. Germline V CDR1 and CDR2: MNHEY, SVGAGI. Trimming took off 5 bases at V and 6 bases at J, with 11 bases between the two ends. The CDR3 reads CASSQPGTNEQFF. The CDR3 region has the DNA TGTGCCAGCAGTCAACCGGGAACCAATGAGCAGTTCTTC.

About this clone itself: Other DNA sequences of this sample code for an identical CDR3. V usage is TRBV28 and J usage is TRBJ2-7, with D possibly TRBD1 on 6 matching bases. The germline V gene has CDR1 MDHEN and CDR2 SYDVKM. The CDR3 covers 14 residues. V lost 4 bases to trimming and J lost 1 base, with 11 bases between them. This CDR3 reads CASSWTELSYEQYF. The DNA of the CDR3 is TGTGCCAGCAGTTGGACAGAACTGTCCTACGAGCAGTACTTC.

V is TRBV15 and J is TRBJ2-3; 8 nucleotides align to TRBD2. The CDR3 has 16 amino acids. CDR1 LNHNV and CDR2 YYDKDF come from the germline V gene (reference sequence). The V segment lost 1 base and the J segment 1 base; nucleotides outside the gene matches: 4. The CDR3 sequence: CATSRASGSGTDTQYF. The CDR3 DNA reads as TGTGCCACCAGCAGAGCGAGCGGGAGTGGCACAGATACGCAGTATTTT.

The chain carries TRBV28 and TRBJ2-2; perhaps TRBD2 as D (6 bases). CDR3 length: 18 residues. Per the germline V gene, CDR1 is MDHEN and CDR2 is SYDVKM. Trimming took 6 bases from V and 4 from J, leaving 24 bases between them. The CDR3, as DNA: TGTGCCAGCAGCCCCACCGGGGGACCGAAGCCGAGCACCGGGGAGCTGTTTTTT. Translated: CASSPTGGPKPSTGELFF.

This rearrangement joins TRBV3-1 (or the pseudogene TRBV3-2) to TRBJ2-1; D may be TRBD2 (5 bases). Germline V lookup: CDR1 LGHDT, CDR2 YNNKEL (reference sequence). CDR3 length equals 15 residues. Trimming removed 4 bases from V and 3 bases from J, with 13 bases in between. The CDR3: CASSRRRLVYNEQFF. CDR3 coding DNA: TGTGCCAGCAGCCGGAGGAGACTGGTCTACAATGAGCAGTTCTTC.

The rearrangement joins TRBV5-4 to TRBJ2-1; 13 bases map to TRBD2. The CDR3 covers 17 residues. The junction had 6 bases not matched to a gene; V was cut back by 4 bases and J by 2 bases. Germline CDR1 is SGHNT and CDR2 is YYREEE (reference sequence). CDR3 protein: CASSPGGTSGTYNEQFF. The DNA of the CDR3 is TGTGCCAGCAGCCCCGGAGGGACTAGCGGGACCTACAATGAGCAGTTCTTC. The complete variable domain, with remaining parts taken from reference TRBV5-4 and TRBJ2-1, reads ETGVTQSPTHLIKTRGQQVTLRCSSQSGHNTVSWYQQALGQGPQFIFQYYREEENGRGNFPPRFSGLQFPNYSSELNVNALELDDSALYLCASSPGGTSGTYNEQFFGPGTRLTVL.

The chain couples TRBV13 to TRBJ2-3; the match to TRBD1 covers 8 bases. The CDR3 totals 16 residues. CDR1 and CDR2 (germline): PRHDT, FYEKMQ (reference sequence). V trimming: 0 bases; J trimming: 6 bases; junction bases outside the gene matches: 8. This CDR3 is CASSLGWPGGRDTQYF. CDR3 nucleotide sequence: TGTGCCAGCAGCTTAGGTTGGCCAGGGGGCAGGGATACGCAGTATTTT. Together with reference TRBV13 and TRBJ2-3, the CDR3 gives the full variable domain: AAGVIQSPRHLIKEKRETATLKCYPIPRHDTVYWYQQGPGQDPQFLISFYEKMQSDKGSIPDRFSAQQFSDYHSELNMSSLELGDSALYFCASSLGWPGGRDTQYFGPGTRLTVL.

This clone was recorded a few times. CDR3 nucleotide sequence: TGTGCCAGCAGTGAGGAAGGGGGCAGGGGGTATTTT. This encodes CASSEEGGRGYF. The rearrangement joins TRBV2 to TRBJ2-3; 7 positions agree with TRBD1. This CDR3 region has 12 residues. V lost 3 bases, J lost 14 bases, and 8 bases stayed unmatched. The V gene's germline CDR1 is SNHLY and CDR2 FYNNEI.

The chain recombines TRBV9 with TRBJ1-2, with D perhaps matching TRBD1 (6 bases). The CDR3 spans 13 residues. Trimming left V 0 bases short and J 3 bases short, with 6 bases between. Germline V gene data show CDR1 as SGDLS and CDR2 as YYNGEE. CDR3 in DNA: TGTGCCAGCAGCGTAGGACAGGACTATGGCTACACCTTC. This sequence encodes CASSVGQDYGYTF.

The chain combines TRBV7-9 with TRBJ1-1, with TRBD1 identical over 8 bases. Germline V gene lookup returns CDR1 SEHNR and CDR2 FQNEAQ (reference sequence). The V segment lost 5 bases and the J segment 4 bases; nucleotides outside the gene matches: 6. This CDR3 is built from 14 residues. The CDR3 nucleotides read TGTGCCAGCAGCATACAGGGGGGGAGCACTGAAGCTTTCTTT. Its protein product is CASSIQGGSTEAFF.

This clone is a singleton in its sample. The V gene is TRBV20-1, the J gene TRBJ2-1, with D hard to call. V lost 0 bases, J lost 14 bases, and 5 bases lay in between. The CDR3 has 9 amino acids. CDR1 and CDR2 from the germline V gene are DFQATT and SNEGSKA (reference sequence). CDR3 nucleotide sequence: TGCAGTGCTAGAGACACTGAGTTCTTC. Residues: CSARDTEFF.

The rearrangement joins TRBV3-1 (or the pseudogene TRBV3-2) to TRBJ2-7; D remains unclear. The germline CDR1 and CDR2 sequences are LGHDT and YNNKEL (reference sequence). The CDR3 covers 13 residues. The V gene lost 8 bases and the J gene lost 0 bases, with 11 bases spanning the gap. The CDR3 DNA follows: TGTGCCAGCGGCCTACTGAGCTCCTACGAGCAGTACTTC. Its protein is CASGLLSSYEQYF.

The genes are TRBV4-1 and TRBJ2-5; TRBD2 matches 7 bases. Germline V gene lookup returns CDR1 MGHRA and CDR2 YSYEKL. The J segment lost 2 bases and the V segment lost 1 base, leaving 13 bases of the junction unmatched. This CDR3 is built from 18 residues. The CDR3 DNA reads as TGCGCCAGCAGCCAAGCCTTACGGGGGAGGGGAGGTCAAGAGACCCAGTACTTC. As protein: CASSQALRGRGGQETQYF.

J is TRBJ1-3 and V is TRBV6-5, with 7 bases lining up with TRBD1. CDR1 and CDR2 (germline): MNHEY, SVGAGI. V was clipped by 6 bases and J by 4 bases; unmatched bases: 6. This CDR3 is built from 14 residues. The CDR3 nucleotides read TGTGCCAGCAGACCGACAGGGCCAGGAAACACCATATATTTT. This translates into CASRPTGPGNTIYF.

The chain employs TRBV5-5 and TRBJ2-7; 7 bases are a match to TRBD1. Germline-derived CDR1 and CDR2 are SGHKS and YYEKEE (reference sequence). The CDR3 has 15 amino acids. The V gene end was trimmed by 4 bases and the J gene end by 4 bases; junction bases not matched to a gene: 11. The CDR3 sequence is CASSGIGTDKYEQYF. The CDR3, as DNA: TGTGCCAGCAGCGGGATTGGGACAGATAAATACGAGCAGTACTTC.

The genes are TRBV5-1 and TRBJ2-7; 9 nucleotides agree with TRBD1. The CDR3 has 15 amino acids. The V gene's germline CDR1 is SGHRS and CDR2 YFSETQ. V trimming: 4 bases; J trimming: 5 bases; junction bases outside the gene matches: 10. CDR3 in amino acids: CASSPGDRVAHEQYF. CDR3 nucleotides: TGCGCCAGCAGCCCTGGGGACAGGGTCGCCCACGAGCAGTACTTC.

The chain combines TRBV5-1 with TRBJ2-3; 9 bases fit TRBD1. Germline V gene sequence: CDR1 SGHRS, CDR2 YFSETQ. This CDR3 region has 15 residues. After removal of 3 bases from V and 5 bases from J, the junction contained 7 bases not matched to a gene. The CDR3: CASSSGTGYQDTQYF. CDR3 DNA sequence: TGCGCCAGCAGCTCCGGGACAGGGTATCAAGATACGCAGTATTTT.

The chain links TRBV30 to TRBJ2-3, with 10 bases that match TRBD2. This CDR3 comprises 15 residues. The germline V gene encodes CDR1 GTSNPN and CDR2 SVGIG (reference sequence). The V and J ends lost 0 bases and 4 bases, in that order; junction bases with no gene match: 4. The DNA of the CDR3 is TGTGCCTGGAGTGTACCCAGCGGGGGGGCAGATACGCAGTATTTT. Translation gives CAWSVPSGGADTQYF.

The J gene is TRBJ2-3, the V gene TRBV7-2; 7 bases agree with TRBD1. The CDR3 has 16 residues. Per the germline V gene, CDR1 is SGHTA and CDR2 is FQGNSA. Trimming cost V 4 bases and J 4 bases; bases outside gene matches: 11. The CDR3 region is CASSYLGQAGADTQYF. In nucleotides, the CDR3 is TGTGCCAGCAGCTATTTAGGACAGGCGGGTGCAGATACGCAGTATTTT.

J is TRBJ2-7 and V is TRBV5-4; 9 positions match TRBD2. V lost 0 bases and J lost 0; bases outside the gene matches: 1. The CDR3 sequence is 15 residues long. CDR1 and CDR2 (germline): SGHNT, YYREEE (reference sequence). CDR3 sequence reads: CASSLGSGGSYEQYF. CDR3 nucleotide sequence: TGTGCCAGCAGCTTGGGTAGCGGGGGCTCCTACGAGCAGTACTTC.

A note on this clone: Other DNA sequences within the sample encode an identical CDR3. This sequence joins TRBV29-1 and TRBJ2-3; D possibly corresponds to TRBD2 (5 bases). With 3 bases removed from V and 3 bases from J, the gap between germline ends came to 10 bases. The CDR3 has 13 residues. Germline CDR1 and CDR2: SQVTM and ANQGSEA. The CDR3 spells CSVDEGGTDTQYF. The CDR3 DNA sequence: TGCAGCGTTGATGAGGGCGGGACAGATACGCAGTATTTT.

The gene calls are TRBV2 and TRBJ2-1, with 8 positions matching TRBD1. The CDR3 has 13 amino acids. The germline CDR1 and CDR2 sequences are SNHLY and FYNNEI. With 5 bases clipped from V and 7 bases from J, the junction kept 4 bases outside the gene matches. As DNA, the CDR3 is TGTGCCAGCAGTCCGGACAGGGATAATGAGCAGTTCTTC. Translating it yields CASSPDRDNEQFF.

DNA for the CDR3: TGCGCCAGCAGCTTGTTGGGCTTCGACACCGGGGAGCTGTTTTTT. It yields the protein CASSLLGFDTGELFF. This sequence joins TRBV5-1 and TRBJ2-2; D gene ambiguous. The CDR3 is 15 amino acids. Germline CDR1 SGHRS, CDR2 YFSETQ. V was pared by 1 base and J by 3 bases, with 10 bases between.

V gene TRBV19 combines with J gene TRBJ1-4, with D hard to call. Germline CDR1 is LNHDA and CDR2 is SQIVND (reference sequence). The CDR3 extends over 12 amino acids. V was pared by 3 bases and J by 10 bases, with 9 bases between. CDR3 DNA: TGTGCCAGTAGTATGCCCCTCGGAAAACTGTTTTTT. It codes for CASSMPLGKLFF. Full variable domain (missing parts from reference TRBV19 and TRBJ1-4): DGGITQSPKYLFRKEGQNVTLSCEQNLNHDAMYWYRQDPGQGLRLIYYSQIVNDFQKGDIAEGYSVSREKKESFPLTVTSAQKNPTAFYLCASSMPLGKLFFGSGTQLSVL.

This clone appeared once. V is TRBV24-1 and J is TRBJ2-3; the D gene is possibly TRBD1 (6 bases). Trimming shortened V by 0 bases and J by 4 bases, and 16 bases separated the two germline ends. The germline CDR1 and CDR2 sequences are KGHDR and SFDVKD. CDR3 size: 17 residues. CDR3 sequence: CATSDLAPIEGADTQYF. CDR3 sequence (DNA): TGTGCCACCAGTGATTTGGCACCAATCGAGGGGGCAGATACGCAGTATTTT.

The rearrangement joins TRBV2 to TRBJ1-5; unclear D gene. The V and J ends lost 6 bases and 3 bases respectively, with 9 bases between them. CDR3 length: 13 residues. The germline CDR1 and CDR2 sequences are SNHLY and FYNNEI. CDR3 sequence: CASSRRVNQPQHF. The CDR3 bases are TGTGCCAGCAGCAGACGGGTCAATCAGCCCCAGCATTTT.

This chain uses TRBV5-3 with TRBJ2-1; TRBD2 aligns across 16 bases. TRBV5-3 carries the ORF label, with uncertain function. CDR3 size: 17 residues. V was pared by 5 bases and J by 4 bases, with 6 bases of the junction left unmatched. CDR3 protein: CARRPPGLAGGYNEQFF. CDR3 nucleotides: TGTGCCAGAAGGCCCCCGGGACTAGCGGGAGGGTACAATGAGCAGTTCTTC.